These 28 T cell receptor beta chains were sequenced from one sample in a study of blood T cell repertoires in COVID-19. Measured with immunoSEQ multiplex PCR; TCRdb has only the in-frame clones, and not every one. The sample holds some 150,000 clones; roughly 90% are singletons and the top ten take 2.5% to 3%. Sequenced input: peripheral blood. The source is a man between 60 and 75 years old with acute or convalescent COVID-19.

The chain has TRBV2 and TRBJ1-5; 7 bases match TRBD1. The germline V gene encodes CDR1 SNHLY and CDR2 FYNNEI. Trimming at V came to 6 bases and at J to 2 bases, leaving 4 bases not matched to a gene. The CDR3 consists of 14 residues. This chain's CDR3 is CASRVGTGNQPQHF. The CDR3 DNA is TGTGCCAGCAGGGTCGGGACAGGCAATCAGCCCCAGCATTTT.

The chain links TRBV5-1 to TRBJ2-7, with 7 bases lining up with TRBD2. Per germline, CDR1 SGHRS and CDR2 YFSETQ. J gave up 1 base and V 2 bases, and 6 bases lay outside the gene matches. There are 15 residues in the CDR3. The CDR3 DNA reads as TGCGCCAGCAGCTTAGGAGCGGGGCCTTCCTACGAGCAGTACTTC. The encoded protein is CASSLGAGPSYEQYF.

The chain employs TRBV18 and TRBJ1-5, with D possibly matching TRBD1 (5 bases). Between the trimmed V and J ends, which lost 8 bases and 3 bases, there was a span of 17 bases. Germline assignment: CDR1 KGHSH and CDR2 LQKENI. This CDR3 is built from 15 residues. The CDR3 sequence: CASREEGRNNQPQHF. In nucleotides, the CDR3 is TGTGCCAGCCGGGAGGAGGGACGGAACAATCAGCCCCAGCATTTT.

The rearrangement uses TRBV19 and TRBJ2-3, with 7 positions matching TRBD1. This CDR3 has 13 amino acids. Unmatched junction bases numbered 4, after V lost 5 bases and J lost 5 bases. Germline values: CDR1 LNHDA, CDR2 SQIVND (reference sequence). CDR3 nucleotide sequence: TGTGCCAGTAGTGACAGGGCTGGAGATACGCAGTATTTT. Amino acids: CASSDRAGDTQYF.

The V gene is TRBV4-1, the J gene TRBJ2-2, with D possibly matching TRBD1 (5 bases). Trimming left V 1 base short and J 0 bases short, with 18 bases between. The CDR3 has 19 amino acids. CDR1 MGHRA and CDR2 YSYEKL come from the germline V gene. The CDR3 DNA is TGCGCCAGCAGCCAAGTTTTGGGTAGGGCAGGGTCGAACACCGGGGAGCTGTTTTTT. It translates to CASSQVLGRAGSNTGELFF.

This chain connects TRBV5-7 to TRBJ2-7; 7 bases agree with TRBD1. TRBV5-7 has ORF status, its function being uncertain. V lost 2 bases, J lost 2 bases, and 10 bases stayed unmatched. The CDR3 runs 16 residues. CDR3 nucleotide sequence: TGTGCCAGCAGCTTTTATACAGGGGTCGACCCCTACGAGCAGTACTTC. Its protein product is CASSFYTGVDPYEQYF.

This sequence joins TRBV6-6 and TRBJ1-2, with TRBD1 identical over 7 bases. The CDR3 is 12 amino acids. CDR1 is MNHNY and CDR2 is SVGAGI in the germline V gene (reference sequence). J lost 4 bases, V lost 7 bases, and 3 bases had no gene match. CDR3 sequence reads: CASTRDSYGYTF. In DNA form, the CDR3 reads TGTGCCAGCACCCGGGACAGCTATGGCTACACCTTC.

The rearrangement links TRBV10-2 to TRBJ1-6, with a weak D call TRBD1 (5 bases). The V end was cut by 3 bases, the J end by 10 bases, with 19 bases between. Germline-derived CDR1 and CDR2 are WSHSY and SAAADI. CDR3 length: 16 residues. This CDR3 reads CASSDPRDPGVSPLHF. The CDR3 region has the DNA TGCGCCAGCAGTGACCCCCGGGACCCGGGAGTCTCACCCCTCCACTTT.

The rearrangement links TRBV6-5 to TRBJ1-1, with D possibly matching TRBD1 (6 bases). The germline V gene encodes CDR1 MNHEY and CDR2 SVGAGI. This CDR3 region has 13 residues. The V gene lost 6 bases and the J gene lost 5 bases, with 13 bases spanning the gap. DNA for the CDR3: TGTGCCAGCAGCCGAGGGACACCTACTGAAGCTTTCTTT. Translated: CASSRGTPTEAFF.

The rearrangement joins TRBV11-2 to TRBJ2-3; tentatively, D is TRBD1 (5 bases). The V gene's germline CDR1 is SGHAT and CDR2 FQNNGV. The CDR3 loop spans 13 amino acids. The ends were cut back, 6 bases at V and 5 bases at J, with 12 bases in the middle. The CDR3 DNA is TGTGCCAGCAGAGAACCAGGGAAAGATACGCAGTATTTT. Translated: CASREPGKDTQYF.

CDR3 protein: CASSLPGTGAFNYGYTF. The CDR3 bases are TGTGCCAGCAGCTTACCCGGGACAGGGGCTTTTAACTATGGCTACACCTTC. V gene TRBV7-2 combines with J gene TRBJ1-2, with 10 bases fitting TRBD1. Germline V gene lookup returns CDR1 SGHTA and CDR2 FQGNSA. The ends lost 2 bases at V and 1 base at J; junction bases unmatched: 7. This CDR3 contains 17 residues.

This clone has a handful of counts. J is TRBJ1-6 and V is TRBV11-2; D ambiguous. The germline CDR1 and CDR2 sequences are SGHAT and FQNNGV. V shed 9 bases and J shed 7 bases, with 16 bases lying between them. The CDR3 sequence is 14 residues long. CDR3 sequence (DNA): TGTGCCAGTCGAAGAGCGCAAGCCAATTCACCCCTCCACTTT. Its translation: CASRRAQANSPLHF.

The V gene is TRBV6-5, the J gene TRBJ2-7; TRBD1 aligns across 7 bases. Germline lookup yields CDR1 MNHEY and CDR2 SVGAGI. V was pared by 2 bases and J by 2 bases, with 6 bases of the junction left unmatched. The CDR3 sequence is 15 residues long. The CDR3 region is CASSYSWTGAYEQYF. CDR3 bases: TGTGCCAGCAGTTACAGCTGGACAGGAGCCTACGAGCAGTACTTC.

This clone was recorded once. The chain uses TRBV24-1 and TRBJ1-1, with unresolved D. Germline CDR1 KGHDR, CDR2 SFDVKD. CDR3 length: 12 residues. Trimming left V 9 bases short and J 2 bases short, with 9 bases between. Here the CDR3 reads CATAGSNTEAFF. DNA for the CDR3: TGTGCCACCGCAGGCAGCAACACTGAAGCTTTCTTT.

This clone was seen a handful of times. The chain has TRBV19 and TRBJ1-5, with 7 bases matching TRBD1. V lost 6 bases to trimming and J lost 4 bases; unmatched junction nucleotides: 3. Germline values: CDR1 LNHDA, CDR2 SQIVND (reference sequence). The CDR3 loop spans 13 amino acids. CDR3 sequence: CASRQGWNQPQHF. The CDR3 nucleotides read TGTGCCAGTAGACAGGGGTGGAATCAGCCCCAGCATTTT.

The V gene is TRBV11-2, the J gene TRBJ1-1; a weak D match, TRBD1 (5 bases). Germline V gives CDR1 SGHAT, CDR2 FQNNGV. Trimming removed 4 bases from V and 1 base from J, with 7 bases in between. The CDR3 has 13 amino acids. The chain's CDR3 is CASSSTANTEAFF. In DNA, the CDR3 is TGTGCCAGCAGCTCGACAGCGAACACTGAAGCTTTCTTT.

The V and J genes are TRBV29-1 and TRBJ1-2; the D gene is possibly TRBD1 (6 bases). Germline V gene sequence: CDR1 SQVTM, CDR2 ANQGSEA. This CDR3 region has 12 residues. V lost 4 bases, J lost 6 bases, and 12 bases lay in between. As DNA, the CDR3 is TGCAGCGTTGGTCGGACAGAGGATGGCTACACCTTC. Protein: CSVGRTEDGYTF.

The V call is TRBV6-5, the J call TRBJ2-1; 9 nucleotides agree with TRBD2. Germline trimming cut 2 bases from V and 12 bases from J; bases unmatched to any gene: 11. CDR3 length equals 15 residues. CDR1 and CDR2 from the germline V gene are MNHEY and SVGAGI. The CDR3, as DNA: TGTGCCAGCAGTTACGAGGCGGGGGGGCGGAAGGGGCAGTTCTTC. Its translation is CASSYEAGGRKGQFF.

This clone appeared a few times. The rearrangement uses TRBV18 and TRBJ2-5, with a weak D call TRBD2 (5 bases). Germline values: CDR1 KGHSH, CDR2 LQKENI. V lost 1 base to trimming and J lost 3 bases, with 9 bases between them. CDR3 length: 14 amino acids. The CDR3 loop is CASSPRPGEETQYF. In DNA, the CDR3 is TGTGCCAGCTCACCACGGCCCGGGGAAGAGACCCAGTACTTC.

Worth noting for this clone: The junction differs from germline at one of its ends, possibly a read error. The rearrangement uses TRBV6-1 and TRBJ2-3; 13 bases agree with TRBD2. The CDR3 has 16 residues. Germline assignment: CDR1 MNHNS and CDR2 SASEGT. CDR3 coding DNA: TGTGCCAGCAGGGAAGGACTAGCGGGAGGCACAGATACGCAGTATTTT. Protein product: CASREGLAGGTDTQYF.

The chain has TRBV6-6 and TRBJ1-5, with D unresolved. This CDR3 contains 13 residues. The V and J ends lost 4 bases and 5 bases respectively, with 9 bases between them. CDR1 and CDR2 from the germline V gene are MNHNY and SVGAGI (reference sequence). CDR3 DNA sequence: TGTGCCAGCAGTTTACGGGTCTATCAGCCCCAGCATTTT. Translating it yields CASSLRVYQPQHF.

This clone was counted a single time. This chain connects TRBV18 to TRBJ1-5; D is undetermined. The CDR3 is made up of 14 amino acids. V was trimmed by 3 bases and J by 9 bases, leaving 15 bases between them. The germline V gene encodes CDR1 KGHSH and CDR2 LQKENI. As DNA, the CDR3 is TGTGCCAGCTCACCCCGGGAGGTGCCTGGGCCCCAGCATTTT. Its translation: CASSPREVPGPQHF.

The CDR3 nucleotides are TGTGCCTGGAGTGTCGGCACCGGTTCGGAGGCTTTCTTT. Protein: CAWSVGTGSEAFF. The chain links TRBV30 to TRBJ1-1; D remains ambiguous. The V gene lost 0 bases and the J gene lost 11 bases, with 16 bases spanning the gap. Germline V lookup: CDR1 GTSNPN, CDR2 SVGIG (reference sequence). This CDR3 is 13 amino acids long.

The J gene is TRBJ2-7, the V gene TRBV21-1; the table's D call, TRBD2, was not checked against the DNA. TRBV21-1 is an annotated pseudogene. CDR3 size: 18 residues. DNA of the CDR3: TGTGCCAGCAGAAGCAGGGTACTAGCGGGGGGGCCTTCCTACGAGCAGTACTTC. The encoded protein is CASRSRVLAGGPSYEQYF.

The chain has TRBV6-2 or TRBV6-3 and TRBJ2-7, with 10 bases lining up with TRBD1. CDR1 is MNHEY and CDR2 is SVGEGT in the germline V gene. The CDR3 loop spans 16 amino acids. With V trimmed by 4 bases and J by 6 bases, 12 bases remained unmatched. CDR3 nucleotides: TGTGCCAGCAGTTCCGCCGGGACAGGGGTTTCCCGCGAGCAGTACTTC. Translating it yields CASSSAGTGVSREQYF.

This clone occurred once. The rearrangement links TRBV3-1 (or the pseudogene TRBV3-2) to TRBJ1-2; TRBD1 matches at 9 bases. The trim removed 5 bases at V and 6 bases at J, leaving 10 bases unmatched. This CDR3 is 15 amino acids long. Germline loops: CDR1 LGHDT, CDR2 YNNKEL (reference sequence). CDR3 amino acids: CASSGLGTGTDGYTF. The CDR3 DNA is TGTGCCAGCAGCGGACTAGGGACAGGGACGGATGGCTACACCTTC.

The CDR3 nucleotides read TGTGCCTGGAGTGTTGGACAGTTGAGCAATCAGCCCCAGCATTTT. It specifies CAWSVGQLSNQPQHF. This rearrangement joins TRBV30 to TRBJ1-5; perhaps TRBD1 as D (6 bases). Germline V gene data show CDR1 as GTSNPN and CDR2 as SVGIG (reference sequence). The CDR3 sequence is 15 residues long. Deletions cut 0 bases from V and 1 base from J, with 10 bases between.

This clone was observed a few times. The chain links TRBV6-1 to TRBJ1-6; D not resolved. Germline CDR1 is MNHNS and CDR2 is SASEGT. Trimming stripped 4 bases from V and 7 bases from J, with 17 bases between. The length of the CDR3 is 16 residues. This CDR3 is CASSGGGGHRNSPLHF. The CDR3 nucleotides are TGTGCCAGCAGTGGGGGTGGAGGTCACAGAAATTCACCCCTCCACTTT.